This TCR beta chain derives from a study of blood T cell repertoires in COVID-19. TCRdb's copy holds only in-frame clones and misses some; the assay was immunoSEQ multiplex PCR. Among around 30,000 clones, under 85% were seen once, and the ten largest hold approximately 8.6%. This CDR3 spans 12 amino acids. Germline-derived CDR1 and CDR2 are SQVTM and ANQGSEA. V lost 8 bases to trimming and J lost 7 bases; unmatched junction nucleotides: 8. The sequenced material came from peripheral blood. The TCR sequence derives from a woman in her 70s with active or convalescent COVID-19. This chain links TRBV29-1 with TRBJ1-1; 9 positions match TRBD1. The CDR3 DNA reads as TGCAGCACCCGACGACAGGGGGTTGAAGCTTTCTTT. It yields the protein CSTRRQGVEAFF. The full variable domain, in which reference TRBV29-1 and TRBJ1-1 provide the parts outside the CDR3, is SAVISQKPSRDICQRGTSLTIQCQVDSQVTMMFWYRQQPGQSLTLIATANQGSEATYESGFVIDKFPISRPNLTFSTLTVSNMSPEDSSIYLCSTRRQGVEAFFGQGTRLTVV.